The source of this T cell receptor (beta chain) is a study of blood T cell repertoires in COVID-19. Study-level background: Collection of acute and convalescent COVID-19 samples took place in the United States, Italy and Spain. Sources were T cells, B-cell-depleted T cells, or PBMCs; the material itself was cDNA or gDNA.

Authors' methods: The authors estimated nucleated cell counts from reference gene primer amplification. Profiled with immunoSEQ multiplex PCR; TCRdb holds only in-frame clones, not every one. V and J calls and clone size are those listed in that table; D and trimming were worked out from the DNA. In the table there are some 80,000 clones, less than 85% of which are singletons. The CDR3 runs 16 residues. With 4 bases clipped from V and 1 base from J, the junction kept 5 bases outside the gene matches. CDR1 is SGDLS and CDR2 is YYNGEE in the germline V gene. The sample was peripheral blood. The V call is TRBV9, the J call TRBJ2-2; 9 bases fit TRBD2. This TCR was recovered from an elderly woman with active or convalescent COVID-19. The CDR3: CASSSRTSVNTGELFF. CDR3 in DNA: TGTGCCAGCAGCTCCCGGACTAGCGTGAACACCGGGGAGCTGTTTTTT.